The T cell receptor beta chain described here comes from a study of OX40 agonist ivuxolimab in advanced cancers. Data came from immunoSEQ multiplex PCR; TCRdb stores just in-frame clones and leaves some out. The sample comprises 12,000 or so clones, roughly 80% of which are singletons, and 25% to 30% rests with the top ten. Unmatched junction bases numbered 12, after V lost 5 bases and J lost 8 bases. The CDR3 loop spans 15 amino acids. Germline CDR1 reads SGHKS; CDR2 reads YYEKEE (reference sequence). The chain couples TRBV5-5 to TRBJ2-1; 8 nucleotides align to TRBD2. This clonotype was obtained from an adult with an advanced solid tumor such as melanoma, head and neck, liver or kidney cancer. The starting material was CD4+ or CD8+ T cells sorted from blood, obtained in a trial of the OX40 agonist ivuxolimab. CDR3 sequence (DNA): TGTGCCAGCAGAGAAACTAGCGGTCCTATGGATGAGCAGTTCTTC. Protein sequence: CASRETSGPMDEQFF.